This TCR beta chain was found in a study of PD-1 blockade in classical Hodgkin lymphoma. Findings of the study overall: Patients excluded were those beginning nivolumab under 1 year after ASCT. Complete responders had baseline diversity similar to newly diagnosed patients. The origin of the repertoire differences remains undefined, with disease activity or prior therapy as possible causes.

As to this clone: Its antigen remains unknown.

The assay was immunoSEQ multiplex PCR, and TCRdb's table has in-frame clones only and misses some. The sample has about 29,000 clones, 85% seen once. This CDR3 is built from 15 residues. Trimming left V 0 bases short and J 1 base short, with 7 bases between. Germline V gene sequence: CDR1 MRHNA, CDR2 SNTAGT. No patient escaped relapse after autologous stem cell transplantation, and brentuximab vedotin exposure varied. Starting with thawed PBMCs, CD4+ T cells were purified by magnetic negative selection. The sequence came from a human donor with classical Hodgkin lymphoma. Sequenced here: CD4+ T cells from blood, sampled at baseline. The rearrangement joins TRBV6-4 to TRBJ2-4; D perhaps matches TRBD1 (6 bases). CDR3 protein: CASSDSGAAKNIQYF. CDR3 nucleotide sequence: TGTGCCAGCAGTGACTCGGGGGCGGCCAAAAACATTCAGTACTTC.